The present T cell receptor beta chain was sequenced within a study of blood T cell repertoires in COVID-19. Study at large: Some COVID-19 samples were acute and others convalescent; all came from the United States, Italy and Spain. PBMCs, B-cell-depleted T cells, or T cells were the source of the cDNA or gDNA that made up the material.

As processed by the authors: The assay estimated nucleated cells by amplifying reference gene primers. Method: immunoSEQ multiplex PCR; TCRdb's copy keeps in-frame clones and lacks some. The DNA gave D and trimming, while V, J and clone size come from that table. The sample carries approximately 90,000 clones, around four fifths recorded once. The CDR3 sequence is 14 residues long. Germline V gene lookup returns CDR1 SGHTA and CDR2 FQGNSA. Trimming stripped 1 base from V and 1 base from J, with 7 bases between. This clone was counted only a few times. The sequenced sample was peripheral blood. This chain links TRBV7-2 with TRBJ1-1; D unresolved. This receptor was obtained from a man aged 45-65 years with acute or convalescent COVID-19. CDR3 DNA: TGTGCCAGCAGCTTAGAGGCAGGGAACACTGAAGCTTTCTTT. Amino acids: CASSLEAGNTEAFF.